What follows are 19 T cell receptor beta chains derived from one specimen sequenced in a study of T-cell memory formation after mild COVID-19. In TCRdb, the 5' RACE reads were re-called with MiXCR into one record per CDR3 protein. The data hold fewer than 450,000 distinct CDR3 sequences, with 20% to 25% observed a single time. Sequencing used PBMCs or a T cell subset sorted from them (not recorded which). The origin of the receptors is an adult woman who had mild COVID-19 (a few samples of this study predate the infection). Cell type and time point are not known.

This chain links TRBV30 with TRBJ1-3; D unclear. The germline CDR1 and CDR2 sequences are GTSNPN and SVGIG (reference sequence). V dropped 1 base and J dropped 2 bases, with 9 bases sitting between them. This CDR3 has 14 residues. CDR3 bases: TGTGCCTGGAGTGCGGGGAGGACTGGAAACACCATATATTTT. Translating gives CAWSAGRTGNTIYF.

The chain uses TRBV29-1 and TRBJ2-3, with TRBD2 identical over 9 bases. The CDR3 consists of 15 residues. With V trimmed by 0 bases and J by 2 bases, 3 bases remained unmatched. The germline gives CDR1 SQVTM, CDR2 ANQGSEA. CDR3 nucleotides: TGCAGCGTTGAAGAGACTAGCGGAGCCACAGATACGCAGTATTTT. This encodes CSVEETSGATDTQYF.

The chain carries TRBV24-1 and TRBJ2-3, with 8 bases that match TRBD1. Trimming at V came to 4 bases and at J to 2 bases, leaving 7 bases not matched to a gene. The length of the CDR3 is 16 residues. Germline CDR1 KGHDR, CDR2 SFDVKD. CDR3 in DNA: TGTGCCACCAGTGAGTCCGGGACAGGAAACACAGATACGCAGTATTTT. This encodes CATSESGTGNTDTQYF.

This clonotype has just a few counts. CDR3 sequence (DNA): TGCGCCAGCAGCTTGATACCAGATACGCAGTATTTT. Protein product: CASSLIPDTQYF. The chain is built from TRBV5-1 and TRBJ2-3; D gene uncertain. V lost 1 base and J lost 4, with 4 bases in between. This CDR3 contains 12 residues. Germline V gene sequence: CDR1 SGHRS, CDR2 YFSETQ.

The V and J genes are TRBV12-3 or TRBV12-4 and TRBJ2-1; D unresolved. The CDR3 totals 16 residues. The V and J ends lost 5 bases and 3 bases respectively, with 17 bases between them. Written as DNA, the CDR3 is TGTGCCAGCAGTCCGACCGCCCTACCCCTCTACAATGAGCAGTTCTTC. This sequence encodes CASSPTALPLYNEQFF.

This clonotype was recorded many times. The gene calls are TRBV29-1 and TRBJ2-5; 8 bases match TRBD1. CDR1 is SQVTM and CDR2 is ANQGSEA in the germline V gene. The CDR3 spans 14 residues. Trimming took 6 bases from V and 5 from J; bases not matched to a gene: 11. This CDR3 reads CSVRETGVLETQYF. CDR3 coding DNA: TGCAGCGTACGTGAGACAGGGGTTTTGGAGACCCAGTACTTC.

CDR3 region: CAISDIFLVAGGSYEQYF. CDR3 nucleotide sequence: TGTGCCATCAGTGATATCTTTCTGGTAGCGGGCGGCTCCTACGAGCAGTACTTC. The V gene is TRBV10-3, the J gene TRBJ2-7, with 7 bases that match TRBD2. CDR1 is ENHRY, CDR2 SYGVKD, per germline. The CDR3 has 18 residues. The J segment lost 0 bases and the V segment lost 3 bases, leaving 14 bases of the junction unmatched.

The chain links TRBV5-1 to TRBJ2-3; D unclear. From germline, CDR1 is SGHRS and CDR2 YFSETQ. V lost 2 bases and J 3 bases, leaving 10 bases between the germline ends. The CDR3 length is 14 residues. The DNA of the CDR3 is TGCGCCAGCAGCTTCCTGCCAGGAACAGATACGCAGTATTTT. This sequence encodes CASSFLPGTDTQYF.

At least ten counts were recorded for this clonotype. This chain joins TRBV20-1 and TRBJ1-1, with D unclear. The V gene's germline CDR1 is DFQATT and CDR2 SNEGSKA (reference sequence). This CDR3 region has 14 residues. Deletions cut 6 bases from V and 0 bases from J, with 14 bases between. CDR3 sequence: CSAKDGSMNTEAFF. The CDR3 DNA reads TGCAGTGCAAAGGACGGCTCCATGAACACTGAAGCTTTCTTT.

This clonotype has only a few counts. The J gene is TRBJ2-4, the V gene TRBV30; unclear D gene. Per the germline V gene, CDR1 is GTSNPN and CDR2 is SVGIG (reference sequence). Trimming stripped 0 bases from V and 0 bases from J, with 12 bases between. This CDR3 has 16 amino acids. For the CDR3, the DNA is TGTGCCTGGAGTGTACAAGTAATACTAGCCAAAAACATTCAGTACTTC. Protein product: CAWSVQVILAKNIQYF.

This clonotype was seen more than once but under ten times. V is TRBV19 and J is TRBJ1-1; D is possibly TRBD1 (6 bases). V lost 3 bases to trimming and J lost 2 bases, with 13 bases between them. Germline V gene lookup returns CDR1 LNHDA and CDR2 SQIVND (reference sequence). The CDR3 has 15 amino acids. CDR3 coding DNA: TGTGCCAGTAGTATCAACGACAGGCCCAACACTGAAGCTTTCTTT. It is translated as CASSINDRPNTEAFF.

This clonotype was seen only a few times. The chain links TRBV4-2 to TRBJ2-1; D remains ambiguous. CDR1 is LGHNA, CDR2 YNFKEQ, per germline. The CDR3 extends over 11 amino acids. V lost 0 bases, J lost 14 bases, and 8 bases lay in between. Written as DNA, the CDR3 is TGTGCCAGCAGCCAAGATGAGAGAAAGTTCTTC. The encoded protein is CASSQDERKFF.

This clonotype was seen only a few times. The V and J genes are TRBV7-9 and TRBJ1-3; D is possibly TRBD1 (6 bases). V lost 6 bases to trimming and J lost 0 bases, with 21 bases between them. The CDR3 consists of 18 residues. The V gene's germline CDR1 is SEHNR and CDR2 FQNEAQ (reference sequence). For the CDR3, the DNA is TGTGCCAGCAGTGATGGACAGACCCGACGCCTCTCTGGAAACACCATATATTTT. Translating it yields CASSDGQTRRLSGNTIYF.

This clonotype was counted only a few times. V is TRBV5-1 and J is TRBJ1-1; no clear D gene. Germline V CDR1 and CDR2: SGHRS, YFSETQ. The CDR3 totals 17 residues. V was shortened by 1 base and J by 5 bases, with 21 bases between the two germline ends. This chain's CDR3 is CASSLKSGLYGGTEAFF. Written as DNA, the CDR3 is TGCGCCAGCAGCTTGAAGAGCGGTCTCTATGGTGGGACTGAAGCTTTCTTT.

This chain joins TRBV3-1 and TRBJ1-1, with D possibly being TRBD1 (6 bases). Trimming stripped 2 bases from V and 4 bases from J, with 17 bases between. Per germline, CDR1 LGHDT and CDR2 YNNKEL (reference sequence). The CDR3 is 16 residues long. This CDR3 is CASSQSHTGSGTEAFF. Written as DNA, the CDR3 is TGTGCCAGCAGCCAATCCCATACAGGGTCGGGCACTGAAGCTTTCTTT.

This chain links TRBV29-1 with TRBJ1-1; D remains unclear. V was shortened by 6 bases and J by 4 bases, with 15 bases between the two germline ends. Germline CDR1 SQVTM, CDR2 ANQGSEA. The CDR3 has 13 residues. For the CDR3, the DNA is TGCAGCGTCGGTATGGCGGAAGGCACTGAAGCTTTCTTT. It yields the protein CSVGMAEGTEAFF.

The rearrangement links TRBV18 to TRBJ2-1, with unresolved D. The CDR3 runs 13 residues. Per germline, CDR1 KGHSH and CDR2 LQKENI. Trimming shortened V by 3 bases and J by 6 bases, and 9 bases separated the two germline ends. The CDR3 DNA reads TGTGCCAGCTCACCTACACCGCCCAATGAGCAGTTCTTC. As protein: CASSPTPPNEQFF.

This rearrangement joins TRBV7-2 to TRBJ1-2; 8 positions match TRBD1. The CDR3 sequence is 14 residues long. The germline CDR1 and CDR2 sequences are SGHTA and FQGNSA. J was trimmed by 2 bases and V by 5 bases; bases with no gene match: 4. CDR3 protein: CASSTRQGNYGYTF. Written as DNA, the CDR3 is TGTGCCAGCAGCACCCGACAGGGGAACTATGGCTACACCTTC.

The DNA of the CDR3 is TGTGCCAGCAGCGCTCGACTAGCGGCTACAGATACGCAGTATTTT. It codes for CASSARLAATDTQYF. The chain combines TRBV7-2 with TRBJ2-3; TRBD2 agrees at 9 bases. With V trimmed by 5 bases and J by 3 bases, 6 bases remained unmatched. The germline V gene encodes CDR1 SGHTA and CDR2 FQGNSA. CDR3 size: 15 residues.